One and the same sample provided the 29 T cell receptor beta chains below, sequenced in a study of cytomegalovirus exposure and HLA in healthy donors. 60 Vbeta and 13 Jbeta primers were used in PCR. This table comes from immunoSEQ multiplex PCR, and its TCRdb copy is limited to in-frame clones, with some not included. The sample has about 110,000 clones. The sequenced sample consisted of PBMCs. Every receptor here comes from a man younger than 40 in good health and CMV-seronegative.

V usage is TRBV5-1 and J usage is TRBJ2-3; perhaps TRBD2 as D (5 bases). V gave up 4 bases and J gave up 2 bases, with 11 bases separating them. The germline gives CDR1 SGHRS, CDR2 YFSETQ. CDR3 length: 14 amino acids. Here the CDR3 reads CASSPVGDTDTQYF. As DNA, the CDR3 is TGCGCCAGCAGCCCCGTGGGAGACACAGATACGCAGTATTTT.

The chain employs TRBV4-1 and TRBJ2-2, with TRBD2 matching over 9 bases. V lost 6 bases, J lost 1 base, and 0 bases stayed unmatched. The CDR3 is 14 residues long. CDR1 and CDR2 from the germline V gene are MGHRA and YSYEKL. The CDR3 DNA sequence: TGCGCCAGCAGACTAGCGGGGAACACCGGGGAGCTGTTTTTT. Translated, it gives CASRLAGNTGELFF.

The chain joins TRBV5-1 to TRBJ2-7; 8 bases match TRBD1. This CDR3 is built from 12 residues. Trimming cost V 4 bases and J 6 bases; bases outside gene matches: 3. Per germline, CDR1 SGHRS and CDR2 YFSETQ. The CDR3 here is CASSITGGEQYF. CDR3 bases: TGCGCCAGCAGCATTACAGGGGGCGAGCAGTACTTC. Supplemented by reference TRBV5-1 and TRBJ2-7, the full variable domain reads KAGVTQTPRYLIKTRGQQVTLSCSPISGHRSVSWYQQTPGQGLQFLFEYFSETQRNKGNFPGRFSGRQFSNSRSEMNVSTLELGDSALYLCASSITGGEQYFGPGTRLTVT.

The V call is TRBV7-9, the J call TRBJ2-1, with D possibly matching TRBD1 (6 bases). The CDR3 loop spans 16 amino acids. Germline V CDR1 and CDR2: SEHNR, FQNEAQ (reference sequence). Trimming cost V 5 bases and J 8 bases, with 22 bases left between them. CDR3 amino acids: CASSLRPGHQGHEQFF. The CDR3 DNA reads as TGTGCCAGCAGCCTACGACCGGGACATCAAGGGCATGAGCAGTTCTTC.

The V and J genes are TRBV27 and TRBJ1-3, with D hard to call. In germline, CDR1 is MNHEY, CDR2 SMNVEV (reference sequence). The length of the CDR3 is 13 residues. The ends were cut back, 6 bases at V and 0 bases at J, with 6 bases in the middle. CDR3 nucleotides: TGTGCCAGCAGACCGGTCTCTGGAAACACCATATATTTT. Translating gives CASRPVSGNTIYF.

The gene calls are TRBV7-2 and TRBJ2-7, with 8 bases identical to TRBD2. V dropped 5 bases and J dropped 7; count of bases not matched to a gene: 10. The CDR3 extends over 14 amino acids. Germline V gene data show CDR1 as SGHTA and CDR2 as FQGNSA. The DNA of the CDR3 is TGTGCCAGCAGCACTCTAGCGGGTTTGGGAGAGCAGTACTTC. Translated: CASSTLAGLGEQYF.

The V and J genes are TRBV6-6 and TRBJ1-1, with 10 bases that match TRBD1. Germline assignment: CDR1 MNHNY and CDR2 SVGAGI (reference sequence). CDR3 size: 16 residues. The J segment lost 7 bases and the V segment lost 6 bases, leaving 14 bases of the junction unmatched. CDR3 loop: CASRNPVRDRGSEAFF. CDR3 DNA sequence: TGTGCCAGCAGGAACCCCGTTAGGGACAGGGGAAGTGAAGCTTTCTTT.

The genes are TRBV30 and TRBJ2-1; possibly TRBD1 for D (6 bases). This CDR3 has 11 residues. Trimming cost V 5 bases and J 6 bases, with 8 bases left between them. Germline CDR1 and CDR2: GTSNPN and SVGIG (reference sequence). The CDR3 DNA follows: TGTGCCTGGGGACAGACCAATGAGCAGTTCTTC. It yields the protein CAWGQTNEQFF.

The chain combines TRBV27 with TRBJ2-2; 13 bases map to TRBD2. The J segment lost 6 bases and the V segment lost 5 bases, leaving 12 bases of the junction unmatched. The CDR3 covers 18 residues. Germline lookup yields CDR1 MNHEY and CDR2 SMNVEV (reference sequence). The CDR3: CASSPILYTSGGAGELFF. Here the CDR3 DNA reads TGTGCCAGCAGTCCAATCCTATACACTAGCGGGGGGGCCGGGGAGCTGTTTTTT.

The V and J genes are TRBV18 and TRBJ1-3; D gene unclear. The germline V and J ends were trimmed by 6 bases and 1 base, with 13 bases remaining between them. Germline lookup yields CDR1 KGHSH and CDR2 LQKENI. The CDR3 totals 15 residues. The CDR3 protein is CASSDVRSSGNTIYF. The CDR3 DNA reads TGTGCCAGCTCTGATGTTCGGTCATCTGGAAACACCATATATTTT. The variable domain in full, with the rest retrieved from reference TRBV18 and TRBJ1-3, is NAGVMQNPRHLVRRRGQEARLRCSPMKGHSHVYWYRQLPEEGLKFMVYLQKENIIDESGMPKERFSAEFPKEGPSILRIQQVVRGDSAAYFCASSDVRSSGNTIYFGEGSWLTVV.

The rearrangement links TRBV5-4 to TRBJ2-7; 8 nucleotides agree with TRBD1. CDR1 and CDR2 from the germline V gene are SGHNT and YYREEE (reference sequence). This CDR3 has 13 amino acids. The V segment lost 2 bases and the J segment 6 bases; nucleotides outside the gene matches: 4. CDR3 residues: CASSLDRGGEQYF. Here the CDR3 DNA reads TGTGCCAGCAGCTTAGACAGGGGAGGCGAGCAGTACTTC. Based on the CDR3 plus reference TRBV5-4 and TRBJ2-7, the full variable domain is ETGVTQSPTHLIKTRGQQVTLRCSSQSGHNTVSWYQQALGQGPQFIFQYYREEENGRGNFPPRFSGLQFPNYSSELNVNALELDDSALYLCASSLDRGGEQYFGPGTRLTVT.

This sequence joins TRBV27 and TRBJ1-1; 7 bases are shared with TRBD1. J was trimmed by 1 base and V by 5 bases; bases with no gene match: 10. Germline CDR1 and CDR2: MNHEY and SMNVEV (reference sequence). The CDR3 loop spans 16 amino acids. The CDR3 here is CASSPSGTVSNTEAFF. The CDR3 DNA sequence: TGTGCCAGCAGTCCCTCCGGGACAGTTTCGAACACTGAAGCTTTCTTT.

The chain has TRBV7-3 and TRBJ1-2; maybe TRBD1 (6 bases). V was pared by 5 bases and J by 8 bases, with 15 bases between. This CDR3 has 13 residues. Germline CDR1 is SGHTA and CDR2 is FQGTGA. This CDR3 reads CASSLNPGVGYTF. As DNA, the CDR3 is TGTGCCAGCAGCCTCAACCCAGGGGTAGGCTACACCTTC.

The chain recombines TRBV9 with TRBJ1-4, with 7 bases that match TRBD1. CDR1 is SGDLS and CDR2 is YYNGEE in the germline V gene. With 3 bases clipped from V and 3 bases from J, the junction kept 8 bases outside the gene matches. The CDR3 runs to 16 residues. CDR3 sequence reads: CASSATWDRSNEKLFF. In DNA form, the CDR3 reads TGTGCCAGCAGCGCGACGTGGGACAGATCTAATGAAAAACTGTTTTTT. Drawing the rest from reference TRBV9 and TRBJ1-4, the complete variable domain is DSGVTQTPKHLITATGQRVTLRCSPRSGDLSVYWYQQSLDQGLQFLIQYYNGEERAKGNILERFSAQQFPDLHSELNLSSLELGDSALYFCASSATWDRSNEKLFFGSGTQLSVL.

V usage is TRBV7-2 and J usage is TRBJ2-7; 9 bases agree with TRBD1. After removal of 5 bases from V and 2 bases from J, the junction contained 10 bases not matched to a gene. CDR1 is SGHTA, CDR2 FQGNSA, per germline. The length of the CDR3 is 16 residues. CDR3 residues: CASSRRTGANTYEQYF. In DNA form, the CDR3 reads TGTGCCAGCAGCCGCCGGACAGGGGCTAATACCTACGAGCAGTACTTC.

The rearrangement joins TRBV5-8 to TRBJ2-3; 7 positions agree with TRBD2. From germline, CDR1 is SGHTS and CDR2 YDEGEE. V lost 0 bases to trimming and J lost 0 bases; unmatched junction nucleotides: 4. This CDR3 has 16 residues. CDR3 DNA sequence: TGTGCCAGCAGCTTGGTCCTAGCGGTTAGCACAGATACGCAGTATTTT. This translates into CASSLVLAVSTDTQYF.

CDR3 DNA: TGTGCCAGCAGTCCGACTAGCGGGGGGACGAATGAGCAGTTCTTC. Protein product: CASSPTSGGTNEQFF. V is TRBV7-9 and J is TRBJ2-1, with 13 bases identical to TRBD2. Germline trimming cut 6 bases from V and 7 bases from J; bases unmatched to any gene: 6. Germline-derived CDR1 and CDR2 are SEHNR and FQNEAQ (reference sequence). The CDR3 is 15 amino acids.

This chain links TRBV6-5 with TRBJ2-3; the match to TRBD1 covers 7 bases. The germline gives CDR1 MNHEY, CDR2 SVGAGI. Losses at the gene ends were 10 bases for V and 0 bases for J; bases not matched to a gene: 7. CDR3 length equals 14 residues. As DNA, the CDR3 is TGTGCCACACGCTGGGACAGCAGCACAGATACGCAGTATTTT. Its translation: CATRWDSSTDTQYF.

This sequence joins TRBV7-6 and TRBJ2-7; 10 positions match TRBD1. Per the germline V gene, CDR1 is SGHVS and CDR2 is FNYEAQ. V shed 4 bases, J shed 6 bases, and the junction held 18 bases outside the gene matches. CDR3 length equals 18 residues. The CDR3 nucleotides are TGTGCCAGCAGCTCACTGCGAACCCCCTGGACAGGGGGTGTCGAGCAGTACTTC. Its protein is CASSSLRTPWTGGVEQYF.

Details on this clone: The junction shows a germline mismatch at one end, possibly a read error. The J gene is TRBJ2-6, the V gene TRBV18; D possibly corresponds to TRBD1 (5 bases). CDR1 is KGHSH and CDR2 is LQKENI in the germline V gene. This CDR3 has 14 amino acids. CDR3 sequence: CASSQSSGANVLAF. Here the CDR3 DNA reads TGTGCCAGCTCACAGAGCTCTGGGGCCAACGTCCTGGCTTTC.

V gene TRBV6-5 combines with J gene TRBJ1-1; 9 bases line up with TRBD1. The CDR3 extends over 16 amino acids. J gave up 8 bases and V 4 bases, and 14 bases lay outside the gene matches. CDR1 MNHEY and CDR2 SVGAGI come from the germline V gene. CDR3 amino acids: CASSFYTTGGAKEAFF. CDR3 nucleotides: TGTGCCAGCAGTTTCTATACTACAGGGGGCGCGAAGGAAGCTTTCTTT.

This chain uses TRBV7-2 with TRBJ2-5; 16 bases agree with TRBD2. CDR1 is SGHTA and CDR2 is FQGNSA in the germline V gene. With V trimmed by 4 bases and J by 5 bases, 10 bases remained unmatched. CDR3 length: 18 residues. The CDR3 DNA is TGTGCCAGCAGCTGGGGACTAGCGGGGGGGCCGAGGTGGGAGACCCAGTACTTC. Its translation: CASSWGLAGGPRWETQYF.

V and J are TRBV10-3 and TRBJ2-3, with TRBD2 matching over 9 bases. With 2 bases clipped from V and 9 bases from J, the junction kept 12 bases outside the gene matches. This CDR3 contains 16 residues. From germline, CDR1 is ENHRY and CDR2 SYGVKD. CDR3 protein: CAISEVAGAPTATQYF. The CDR3 coding sequence is TGTGCCATCAGTGAGGTAGCGGGGGCCCCGACCGCCACGCAGTATTTT.

The CDR3 region is CASSFDRGVYNEQFF. DNA for the CDR3: TGTGCCAGCAGCTTCGACAGGGGGGTCTACAATGAGCAGTTCTTC. The chain couples TRBV7-2 to TRBJ2-1; 9 bases line up with TRBD1. CDR3 length equals 15 residues. Germline V gene sequence: CDR1 SGHTA, CDR2 FQGNSA. V was clipped by 3 bases and J by 3 bases; unmatched bases: 3.

The chain carries TRBV29-1 and TRBJ2-2, with D possibly TRBD1 on 5 matching bases. This CDR3 spans 16 amino acids. V lost 0 bases to trimming and J lost 1 base, with 12 bases between them. The germline V gene encodes CDR1 SQVTM and CDR2 ANQGSEA. The CDR3 region has the DNA TGCAGCGTTGAAGATGGGGCAGGGATGAACACCGGGGAGCTGTTTTTT. Its translation: CSVEDGAGMNTGELFF.

The chain combines TRBV9 with TRBJ2-1; TRBD1 matches 9 bases. V shed 3 bases and J 9 bases; nucleotides not matched to a gene: 16. Looked up from germline, CDR1 is SGDLS and CDR2 is YYNGEE. The CDR3 spans 17 residues. For the CDR3, the DNA is TGTGCCAGCAGCGATTCGGGACAGGGCCCGACCCTTGGTGAGCAGTTCTTC. Translation: CASSDSGQGPTLGEQFF.

The V gene is TRBV6-1, the J gene TRBJ2-1, with a tentative D call TRBD1 (5 bases). Germline CDR1 and CDR2: MNHNS and SASEGT. The CDR3 loop spans 15 amino acids. Deletions cut 7 bases from V and 4 bases from J, with 17 bases between. The CDR3 spells CASILGSPGYNEQFF. In DNA, the CDR3 is TGTGCCAGCATCTTAGGGTCTCCAGGGTACAATGAGCAGTTCTTC.

This rearrangement joins TRBV7-2 to TRBJ2-5, with a tentative D call TRBD1 (6 bases). Trimming took off 3 bases at V and 4 bases at J, with 9 bases between the two ends. This CDR3 has 13 residues. The V gene's germline CDR1 is SGHTA and CDR2 FQGNSA. The CDR3 bases are TGTGCCAGCAGCTTTGGCAGGGGAGAGACCCAGTACTTC. Amino acids: CASSFGRGETQYF. The full variable domain, in which reference TRBV7-2 and TRBJ2-5 provide the parts outside the CDR3, is GAGVSQSPSNKVTEKGKDVELRCDPISGHTALYWYRQSLGQGLEFLIYFQGNSAPDKSGLPSDRFSAERTGGSVSTLTIQRTQQEDSAVYLCASSFGRGETQYFGPGTRLLVL.

The V gene is TRBV5-5, the J gene TRBJ1-5, with 10 bases fitting TRBD1. From germline, CDR1 is SGHKS and CDR2 YYEKEE (reference sequence). V dropped 4 bases and J dropped 3; count of bases not matched to a gene: 13. The CDR3 spans 18 residues. The DNA of the CDR3 is TGTGCCAGCAGCCGGTCCAGGACAGGGGGGCAGAACAATCAGCCCCAGCATTTT. It translates to CASSRSRTGGQNNQPQHF.